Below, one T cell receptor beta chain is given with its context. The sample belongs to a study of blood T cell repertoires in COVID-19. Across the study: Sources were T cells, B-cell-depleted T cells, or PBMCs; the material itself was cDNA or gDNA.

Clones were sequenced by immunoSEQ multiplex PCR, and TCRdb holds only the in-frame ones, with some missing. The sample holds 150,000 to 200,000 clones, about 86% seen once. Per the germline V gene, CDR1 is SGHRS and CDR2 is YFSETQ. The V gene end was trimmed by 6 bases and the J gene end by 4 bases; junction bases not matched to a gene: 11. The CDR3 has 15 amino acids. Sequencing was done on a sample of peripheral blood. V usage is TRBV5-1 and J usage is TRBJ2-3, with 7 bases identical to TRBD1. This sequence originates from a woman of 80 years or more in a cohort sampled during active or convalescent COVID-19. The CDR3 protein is CASTEQGYWADTQYF. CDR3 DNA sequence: TGCGCCAGCACCGAACAGGGGTATTGGGCAGATACGCAGTATTTT.